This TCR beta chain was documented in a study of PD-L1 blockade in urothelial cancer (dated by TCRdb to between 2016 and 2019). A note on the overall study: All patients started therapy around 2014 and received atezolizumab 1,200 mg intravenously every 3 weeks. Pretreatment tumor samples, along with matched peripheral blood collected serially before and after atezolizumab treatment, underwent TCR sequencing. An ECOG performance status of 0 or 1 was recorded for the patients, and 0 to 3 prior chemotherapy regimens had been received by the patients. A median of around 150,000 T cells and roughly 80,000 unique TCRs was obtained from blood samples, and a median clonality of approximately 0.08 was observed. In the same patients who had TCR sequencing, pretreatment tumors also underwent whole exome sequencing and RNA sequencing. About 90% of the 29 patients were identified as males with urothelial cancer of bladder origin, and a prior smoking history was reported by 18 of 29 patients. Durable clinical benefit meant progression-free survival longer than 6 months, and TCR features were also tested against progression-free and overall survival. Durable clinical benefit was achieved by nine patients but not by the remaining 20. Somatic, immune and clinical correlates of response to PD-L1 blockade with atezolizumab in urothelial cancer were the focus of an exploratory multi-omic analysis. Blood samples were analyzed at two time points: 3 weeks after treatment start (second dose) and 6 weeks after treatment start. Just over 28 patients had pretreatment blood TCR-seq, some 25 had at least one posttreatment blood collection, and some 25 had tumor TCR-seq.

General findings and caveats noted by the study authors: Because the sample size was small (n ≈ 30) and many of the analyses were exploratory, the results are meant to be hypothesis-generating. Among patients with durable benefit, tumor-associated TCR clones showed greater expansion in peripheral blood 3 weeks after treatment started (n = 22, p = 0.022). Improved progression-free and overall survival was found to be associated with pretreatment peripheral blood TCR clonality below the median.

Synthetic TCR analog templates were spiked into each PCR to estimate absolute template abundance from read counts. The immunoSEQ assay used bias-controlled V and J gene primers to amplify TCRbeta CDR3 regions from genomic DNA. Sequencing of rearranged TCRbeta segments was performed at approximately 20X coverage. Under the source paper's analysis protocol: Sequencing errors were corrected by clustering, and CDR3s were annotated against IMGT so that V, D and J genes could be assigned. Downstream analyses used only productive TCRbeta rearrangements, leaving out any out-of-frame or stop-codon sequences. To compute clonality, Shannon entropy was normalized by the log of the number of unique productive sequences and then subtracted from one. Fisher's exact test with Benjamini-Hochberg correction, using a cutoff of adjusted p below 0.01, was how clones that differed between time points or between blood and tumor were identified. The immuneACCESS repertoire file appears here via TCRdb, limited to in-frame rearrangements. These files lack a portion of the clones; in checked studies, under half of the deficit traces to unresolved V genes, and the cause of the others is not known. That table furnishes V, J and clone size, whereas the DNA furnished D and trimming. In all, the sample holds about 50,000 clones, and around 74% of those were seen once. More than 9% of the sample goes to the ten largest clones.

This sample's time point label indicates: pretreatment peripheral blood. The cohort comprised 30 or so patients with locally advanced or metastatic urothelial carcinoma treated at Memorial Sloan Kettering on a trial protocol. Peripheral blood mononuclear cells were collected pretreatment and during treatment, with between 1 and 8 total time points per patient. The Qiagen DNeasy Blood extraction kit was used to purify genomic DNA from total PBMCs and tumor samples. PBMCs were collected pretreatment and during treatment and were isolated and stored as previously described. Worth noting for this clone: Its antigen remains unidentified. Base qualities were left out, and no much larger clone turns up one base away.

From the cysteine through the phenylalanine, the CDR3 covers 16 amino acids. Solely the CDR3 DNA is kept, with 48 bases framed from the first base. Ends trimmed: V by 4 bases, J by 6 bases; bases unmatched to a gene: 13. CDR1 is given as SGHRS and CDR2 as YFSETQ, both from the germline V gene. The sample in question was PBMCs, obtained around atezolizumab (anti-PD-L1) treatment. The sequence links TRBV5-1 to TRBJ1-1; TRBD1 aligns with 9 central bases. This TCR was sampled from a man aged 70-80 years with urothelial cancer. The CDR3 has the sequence CASSQVTGTGWPEAFF. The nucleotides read TGCGCCAGCAGCCAAGTAACCGGGACAGGGTGGCCTGAAGCTTTCTTT.